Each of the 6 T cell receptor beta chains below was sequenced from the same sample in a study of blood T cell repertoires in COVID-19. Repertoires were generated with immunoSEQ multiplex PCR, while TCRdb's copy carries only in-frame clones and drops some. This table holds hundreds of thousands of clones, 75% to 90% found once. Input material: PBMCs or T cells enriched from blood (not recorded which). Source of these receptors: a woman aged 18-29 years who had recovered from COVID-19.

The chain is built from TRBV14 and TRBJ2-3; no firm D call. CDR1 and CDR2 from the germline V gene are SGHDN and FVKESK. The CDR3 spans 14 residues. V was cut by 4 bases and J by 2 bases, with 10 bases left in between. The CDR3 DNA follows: TGTGCCAGCAGCCTGGTGCAGATCACAGATACGCAGTATTTT. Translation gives CASSLVQITDTQYF. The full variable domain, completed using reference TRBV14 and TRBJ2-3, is EAGVTQFPSHSVIEKGQTVTLRCDPISGHDNLYWYRRVMGKEIKFLLHFVKESKQDESGMPNNRFLAERTGGTYSTLKVQPAELEDSGVYFCASSLVQITDTQYFGPGTRLTVL.

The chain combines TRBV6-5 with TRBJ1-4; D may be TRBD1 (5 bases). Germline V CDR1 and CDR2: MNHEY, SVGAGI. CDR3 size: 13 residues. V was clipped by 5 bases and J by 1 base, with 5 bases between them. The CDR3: CASSQGTNEKLFF. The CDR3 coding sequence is TGTGCCAGCAGTCAGGGAACTAATGAAAAACTGTTTTTT.

CDR3 amino acids: CASSLQRTSQETQYF. In DNA form, the CDR3 reads TGTGCCAGCAGCTTACAACGGACAAGCCAAGAGACCCAGTACTTC. J is TRBJ2-5 and V is TRBV7-6; possibly TRBD1 for D (5 bases). The V end lost 2 bases, the J end lost 1 base, and 11 bases lay between the germline ends. Per the germline V gene, CDR1 is SGHVS and CDR2 is FNYEAQ. The CDR3 is 15 amino acids.

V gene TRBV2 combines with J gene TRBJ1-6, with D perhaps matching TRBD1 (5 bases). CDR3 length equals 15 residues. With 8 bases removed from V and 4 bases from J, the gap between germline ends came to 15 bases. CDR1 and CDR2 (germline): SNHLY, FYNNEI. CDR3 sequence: CASEGRAAYNSPLHF. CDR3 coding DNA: TGTGCCAGCGAAGGCAGGGCGGCATATAATTCACCCCTCCACTTT.

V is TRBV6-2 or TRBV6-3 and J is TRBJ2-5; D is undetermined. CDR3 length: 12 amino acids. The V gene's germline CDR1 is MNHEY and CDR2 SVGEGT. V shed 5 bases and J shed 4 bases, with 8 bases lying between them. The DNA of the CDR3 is TGTGCCAGCAGTCAGAGAGGAGAGACCCAGTACTTC. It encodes CASSQRGETQYF.

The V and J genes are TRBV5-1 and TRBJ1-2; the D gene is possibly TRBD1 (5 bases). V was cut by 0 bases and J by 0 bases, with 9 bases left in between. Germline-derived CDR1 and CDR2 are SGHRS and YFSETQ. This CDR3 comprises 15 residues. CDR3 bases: TGCGCCAGCAGCTTGGACAGGATGGCTAACTATGGCTACACCTTC. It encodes CASSLDRMANYGYTF.